Following are 16 T cell receptor beta chains from one sample sequenced in a study of blood T cell repertoires in COVID-19. TCRdb's table, derived via immunoSEQ multiplex PCR, lists solely in-frame clones and lacks some. The sample has a few hundred thousand clones, roughly 89% seen once. Sample: PBMCs or T cells enriched from blood (not recorded which). These receptors were taken from a woman aged 18-29 years with acute COVID-19.

This clone was detected once. The J gene is TRBJ1-1, the V gene TRBV6-5; perhaps TRBD1 as D (6 bases). Germline CDR1 MNHEY, CDR2 SVGAGI. V shed 4 bases and J shed 0 bases, with 9 bases lying between them. This CDR3 comprises 14 residues. The CDR3 spells CASSFDRMNTEAFF. The DNA for the CDR3 is TGTGCCAGCAGTTTTGACAGGATGAACACTGAAGCTTTCTTT.

The V and J genes are TRBV11-2 and TRBJ2-7; D is perhaps TRBD1 (5 bases). Germline values: CDR1 SGHAT, CDR2 FQNNGV. This CDR3 is built from 13 residues. The V gene lost 6 bases and the J gene lost 2 bases, with 11 bases spanning the gap. The CDR3 DNA reads TGTGCCAGCAGTGGACACATAACCTACGAGCAGTACTTC. Translation: CASSGHITYEQYF.

V and J are TRBV9 and TRBJ2-1, with TRBD2 identical over 12 bases. This CDR3 region has 16 residues. Germline-derived CDR1 and CDR2 are SGDLS and YYNGEE. J was trimmed by 8 bases and V by 0 bases; bases with no gene match: 6. The CDR3 DNA is TGTGCCAGCAGCGTAGTGGGGCTAGCGGGAGGGCATGAGCAGTTCTTC. It specifies CASSVVGLAGGHEQFF.

The genes are TRBV19 and TRBJ1-5; TRBD1 matches at 9 bases. V dropped 5 bases and J dropped 2; count of bases not matched to a gene: 7. Germline CDR1 LNHDA, CDR2 SQIVND (reference sequence). The CDR3 is made up of 16 amino acids. Written as DNA, the CDR3 is TGTGCCAGTAGTGTCACAGGGGGCGCAGGCAATCAGCCCCAGCATTTT. Its translation: CASSVTGGAGNQPQHF. Using reference TRBV19 and TRBJ1-5 for the parts outside the CDR3, the full variable domain is DGGITQSPKYLFRKEGQNVTLSCEQNLNHDAMYWYRQDPGQGLRLIYYSQIVNDFQKGDIAEGYSVSREKKESFPLTVTSAQKNPTAFYLCASSVTGGAGNQPQHFGDGTRLSIL.

The chain employs TRBV7-2 and TRBJ1-1; D not resolved. CDR1 and CDR2 (germline): SGHTA, FQGNSA. The CDR3 spans 14 residues. V dropped 10 bases and J dropped 4 bases, with 19 bases sitting between them. For the CDR3, the DNA is TGTGCCACCAAAGCTACTGGGCTGATCACTGAAGCTTTCTTT. It translates to CATKATGLITEAFF.

The genes are TRBV19 and TRBJ2-7, with 7 bases identical to TRBD1. With 3 bases clipped from V and 2 bases from J, the junction kept 1 base outside the gene matches. Germline V gene data show CDR1 as LNHDA and CDR2 as SQIVND (reference sequence). The CDR3 length is 13 residues. Here the CDR3 reads CASSITGAYEQYF. CDR3 bases: TGTGCCAGTAGTATCACAGGGGCCTACGAGCAGTACTTC.

This rearrangement joins TRBV6-1 to TRBJ1-2, with TRBD1 identical over 8 bases. The trim removed 3 bases at V and 5 bases at J, leaving 2 bases unmatched. Germline CDR1 is MNHNS and CDR2 is SASEGT. This CDR3 comprises 13 residues. CDR3 protein: CASSETGDYGYTF. The CDR3 DNA sequence: TGTGCCAGCAGTGAGACAGGGGATTATGGCTACACCTTC.

CDR3 DNA: TGTGCCACCAGCAGAGATCGGCAGCAGGGACTAGGGCGTGAGCAGTTCTTC. Translating gives CATSRDRQQGLGREQFF. The rearrangement joins TRBV15 to TRBJ2-1, with 8 bases matching TRBD2. The CDR3 length is 17 residues. The ends lost 0 bases at V and 9 bases at J; junction bases unmatched: 13. Germline V gene data show CDR1 as LNHNV and CDR2 as YYDKDF (reference sequence).

The chain has TRBV15 and TRBJ2-1, with 7 bases aligning to TRBD2. Looked up from germline, CDR1 is LNHNV and CDR2 is YYDKDF (reference sequence). Germline trimming cut 0 bases from V and 7 bases from J; bases unmatched to any gene: 12. The CDR3 sequence is 17 residues long. The CDR3 is CATSRDPRASGVNEQFF. DNA of the CDR3: TGTGCCACCAGCAGAGATCCCAGGGCTAGCGGAGTTAATGAGCAGTTCTTC.

This clone was recorded only once. The chain couples TRBV3-1 (or the pseudogene TRBV3-2) to TRBJ1-3; the D is unclear. CDR1 is LGHDT, CDR2 YNNKEL, per germline (reference sequence). There are 14 residues in the CDR3. V lost 3 bases and J 1 base, leaving 7 bases between the germline ends. The CDR3, as DNA: TGTGCCAGCAGCCAGCTGGCATCTGGAAACACCATATATTTT. Protein: CASSQLASGNTIYF.

As regards this clone: The sample carries other DNA sequences with the same CDR3. V is TRBV28 and J is TRBJ1-4, with 7 bases that match TRBD1. The CDR3 sequence is 15 residues long. In germline, CDR1 is MDHEN, CDR2 SYDVKM. J was trimmed by 3 bases and V by 8 bases; bases with no gene match: 9. CDR3 region: CASGATTGANEKLFF. The CDR3 DNA follows: TGTGCCAGCGGGGCCACCACAGGGGCTAATGAAAAACTGTTTTTT.

J is TRBJ1-3 and V is TRBV9; no reliable D call. Trimming removed 1 base at V and 2 bases at J, with 16 bases between. The germline gives CDR1 SGDLS, CDR2 YYNGEE. CDR3 size: 17 residues. This chain's CDR3 is CASSVTPPADPGNTIYF. The CDR3 nucleotides are TGTGCCAGCAGCGTAACACCCCCCGCCGATCCTGGAAACACCATATATTTT.

The genes are TRBV11-2 and TRBJ2-5; D uncertain. V gave up 5 bases and J gave up 5 bases, with 12 bases separating them. CDR1 and CDR2 from the germline V gene are SGHAT and FQNNGV. The CDR3 has 13 residues. The CDR3 DNA is TGTGCCAGCAGCCTTAGACAAACGGAGACCCAGTACTTC. Amino acids: CASSLRQTETQYF.

The V gene is TRBV19, the J gene TRBJ1-5; TRBD1 is a possible D gene (5 bases). The CDR3 is 15 residues long. Germline CDR1 and CDR2: LNHDA and SQIVND (reference sequence). The V end lost 3 bases, the J end lost 6 bases, and 15 bases lay between the germline ends. CDR3 sequence reads: CASSMKGLGTQPQHF. DNA of the CDR3: TGTGCCAGTAGTATGAAGGGACTGGGGACTCAGCCCCAGCATTTT.

The rearrangement links TRBV30 to TRBJ1-2, with D perhaps matching TRBD1 (6 bases). CDR1 and CDR2 (germline): GTSNPN, SVGIG (reference sequence). Trimming removed 0 bases at V and 2 bases at J, with 13 bases between. This CDR3 is built from 15 residues. The CDR3 loop reads CAWSVPRGENYGYTF. The CDR3 bases are TGTGCCTGGAGTGTTCCCAGGGGCGAGAACTATGGCTACACCTTC.

A few counts support this clone. V is TRBV10-3 and J is TRBJ2-2; no reliable D call. V lost 10 bases to trimming and J lost 4 bases, with 19 bases between them. This CDR3 has 15 amino acids. Germline V gene lookup returns CDR1 ENHRY and CDR2 SYGVKD. Here the CDR3 reads CATRVQTERTGELFF. Written as DNA, the CDR3 is TGTGCCACCCGCGTCCAGACTGAACGCACCGGGGAGCTGTTTTTT.